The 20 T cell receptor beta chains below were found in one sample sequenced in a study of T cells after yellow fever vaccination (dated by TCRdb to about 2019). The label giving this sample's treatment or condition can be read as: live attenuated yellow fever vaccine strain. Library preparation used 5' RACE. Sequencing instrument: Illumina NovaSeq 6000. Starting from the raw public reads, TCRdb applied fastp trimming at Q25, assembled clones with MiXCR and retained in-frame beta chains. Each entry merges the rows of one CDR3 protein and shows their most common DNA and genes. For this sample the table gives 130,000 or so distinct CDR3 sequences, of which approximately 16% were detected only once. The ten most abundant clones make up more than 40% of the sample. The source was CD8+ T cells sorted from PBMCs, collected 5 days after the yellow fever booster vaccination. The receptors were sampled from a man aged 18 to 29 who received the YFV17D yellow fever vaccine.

Written as DNA, the CDR3 is TGTGCCAGCAGTTTCCCGGGACAGGATGAATTCTTC. Protein: CASSFPGQDEFF. The gene calls are TRBV27 and TRBJ2-1; TRBD1 matches at 8 bases. Trimming cost V 3 bases and J 16 bases; bases outside gene matches: 8. The CDR3 length is 12 residues. Germline CDR1 MNHEY, CDR2 SMNVEV (reference sequence).

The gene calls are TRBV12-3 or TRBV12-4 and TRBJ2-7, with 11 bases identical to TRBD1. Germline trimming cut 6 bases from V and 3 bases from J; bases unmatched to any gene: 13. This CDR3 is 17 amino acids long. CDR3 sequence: CASSTGQGVPLLYEQYF. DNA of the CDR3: TGTGCCAGCAGCACGGGACAGGGGGTCCCCCTCCTCTACGAGCAGTACTTC.

The CDR3 region is CASSQDQGSTEAFF. The CDR3 DNA is TGCGCCAGCAGCCAAGATCAAGGGAGCACTGAAGCTTTCTTT. The chain combines TRBV4-3 with TRBJ1-1; D is ambiguous. The germline V and J ends were trimmed by 0 bases and 4 bases, with 9 bases remaining between them. The CDR3 consists of 14 residues. From germline, CDR1 is LGHNA and CDR2 YSLEER.

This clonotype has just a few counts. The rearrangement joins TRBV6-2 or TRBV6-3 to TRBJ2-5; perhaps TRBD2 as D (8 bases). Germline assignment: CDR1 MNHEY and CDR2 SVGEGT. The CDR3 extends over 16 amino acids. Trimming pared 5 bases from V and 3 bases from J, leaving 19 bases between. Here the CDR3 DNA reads TGTGCCAGCAGTACCCTGGGACTAGGACAGGAAGAGACCCAGTACTTC. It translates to CASSTLGLGQEETQYF.

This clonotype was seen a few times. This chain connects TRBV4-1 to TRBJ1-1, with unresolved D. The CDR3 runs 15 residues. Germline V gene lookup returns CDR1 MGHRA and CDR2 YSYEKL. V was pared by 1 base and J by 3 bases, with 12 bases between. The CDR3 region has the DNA TGCGCCAGCAGCCAAGGGGCGCTCGGGGACACTGAAGCTTTCTTT. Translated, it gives CASSQGALGDTEAFF.

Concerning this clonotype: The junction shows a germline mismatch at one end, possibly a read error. The DNA of the CDR3 is TGTGCCAGCTCCCCCGGGACTACCACCACAGATACGCGGTATTTT. Its translation: CASSPGTTTTDTRYF. The genes are TRBV18 and TRBJ2-3, with 7 bases that match TRBD2. Germline V gives CDR1 KGHSH, CDR2 LQKENI. The CDR3 is 15 residues long.

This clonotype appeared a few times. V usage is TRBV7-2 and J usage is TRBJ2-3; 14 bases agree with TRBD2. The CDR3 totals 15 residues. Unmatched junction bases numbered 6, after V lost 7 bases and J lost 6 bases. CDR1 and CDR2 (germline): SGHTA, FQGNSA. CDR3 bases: TGTGCCAGCACCCCGACTAGCGGGGGGGCCGATACGCAGTATTTT. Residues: CASTPTSGGADTQYF. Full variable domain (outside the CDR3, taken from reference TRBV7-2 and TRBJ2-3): GAGVSQSPSNKVTEKGKDVELRCDPISGHTALYWYRQSLGQGLEFLIYFQGNSAPDKSGLPSDRFSAERTGGSVSTLTIQRTQQEDSAVYLCASTPTSGGADTQYFGPGTRLTVL.

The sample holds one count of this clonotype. CDR3 residues: CATSRDLATGEAGYTF. CDR3 nucleotide sequence: TGTGCCACCAGCAGAGATCTCGCGACAGGGGAGGCAGGCTACACCTTC. The rearrangement links TRBV15 to TRBJ1-2; 8 nucleotides align to TRBD1. With 0 bases clipped from V and 8 bases from J, the junction kept 11 bases outside the gene matches. Germline CDR1 and CDR2: LNHNV and YYDKDF (reference sequence). The CDR3 runs to 16 residues.

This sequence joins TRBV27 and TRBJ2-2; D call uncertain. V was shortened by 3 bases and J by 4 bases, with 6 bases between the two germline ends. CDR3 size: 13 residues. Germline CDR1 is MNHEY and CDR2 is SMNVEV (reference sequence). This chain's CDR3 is CASSLGFTGELFF. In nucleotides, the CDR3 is TGTGCCAGCAGTTTGGGGTTCACCGGGGAGCTGTTTTTT.

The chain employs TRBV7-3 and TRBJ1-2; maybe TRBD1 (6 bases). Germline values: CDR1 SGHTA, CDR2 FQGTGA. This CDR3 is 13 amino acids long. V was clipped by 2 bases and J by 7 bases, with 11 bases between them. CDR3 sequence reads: CASSLLGAGGYTF. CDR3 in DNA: TGTGCCAGCAGCTTATTGGGGGCGGGTGGCTACACCTTC.

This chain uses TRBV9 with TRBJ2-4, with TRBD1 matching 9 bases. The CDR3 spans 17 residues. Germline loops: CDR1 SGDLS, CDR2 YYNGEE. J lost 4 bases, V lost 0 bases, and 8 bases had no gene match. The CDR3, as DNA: TGTGCCAGCAGCGTAGAAGGTGGGGACAGGGCAAAAAACATTCAGTACTTC. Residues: CASSVEGGDRAKNIQYF. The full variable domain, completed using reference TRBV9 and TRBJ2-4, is DSGVTQTPKHLITATGQRVTLRCSPRSGDLSVYWYQQSLDQGLQFLIQYYNGEERAKGNILERFSAQQFPDLHSELNLSSLELGDSALYFCASSVEGGDRAKNIQYFGAGTRLSVL.

The CDR3 nucleotides are TGTGCCAGCAGTTATCAACAGGGGGGCGAGCAGTACGTC. Amino acids: CASSYQQGGEQYV. The J gene is TRBJ2-7, the V gene TRBV6-2 or TRBV6-3; 8 nucleotides line up with TRBD1. This CDR3 comprises 13 residues. V lost 3 bases and J lost 6; bases outside the gene matches: 4. Germline V lookup: CDR1 MNHEY, CDR2 SVGEGT.

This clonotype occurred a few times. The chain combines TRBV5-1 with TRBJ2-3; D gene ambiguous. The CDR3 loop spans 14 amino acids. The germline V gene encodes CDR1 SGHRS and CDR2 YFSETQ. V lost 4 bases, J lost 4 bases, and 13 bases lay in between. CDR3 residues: CASSPYRAADTQYF. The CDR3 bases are TGCGCCAGCAGCCCGTATAGGGCGGCAGATACGCAGTATTTT.

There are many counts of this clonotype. The CDR3 loop reads CASSSSGELFF. The CDR3 DNA is TGCGCCAGCAGCTCCTCTGGGGAGCTGTTTTTT. The genes are TRBV4-1 and TRBJ2-2; D remains ambiguous. Germline assignment: CDR1 MGHRA and CDR2 YSYEKL. This CDR3 has 11 amino acids. V shed 5 bases and J shed 8 bases, with 6 bases lying between them.

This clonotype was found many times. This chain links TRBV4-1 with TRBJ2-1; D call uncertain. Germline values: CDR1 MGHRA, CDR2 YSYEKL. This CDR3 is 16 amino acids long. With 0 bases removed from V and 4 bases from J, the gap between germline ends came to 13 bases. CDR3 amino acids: CASSQDPAAAYNEQFF. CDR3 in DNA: TGCGCCAGCAGCCAAGATCCCGCCGCAGCTTACAATGAGCAGTTCTTC.

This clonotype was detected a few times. The CDR3: CASSDWDPEIGSGANVLTF. The CDR3 DNA is TGTGCCAGCAGTGATTGGGATCCCGAGATTGGCTCTGGGGCCAACGTCCTGACTTTC. This sequence joins TRBV25-1 and TRBJ2-6; unclear D gene. The V end was cut by 3 bases, the J end by 0 bases, with 18 bases between. This CDR3 is 19 amino acids long. Germline V CDR1 and CDR2: MGHDK, SYGVNS.

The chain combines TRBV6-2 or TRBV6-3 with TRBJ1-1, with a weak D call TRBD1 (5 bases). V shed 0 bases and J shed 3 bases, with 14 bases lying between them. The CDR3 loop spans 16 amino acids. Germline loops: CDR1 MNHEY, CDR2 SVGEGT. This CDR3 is CASSYSRDLGDTEAFF. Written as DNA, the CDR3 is TGTGCCAGCAGTTACTCGCGGGACCTCGGGGACACTGAAGCTTTCTTT.

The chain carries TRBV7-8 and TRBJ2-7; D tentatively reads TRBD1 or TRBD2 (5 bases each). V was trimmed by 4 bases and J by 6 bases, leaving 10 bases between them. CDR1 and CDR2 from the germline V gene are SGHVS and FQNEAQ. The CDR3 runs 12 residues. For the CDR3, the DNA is TGTGCCAGCAGCTCCCAGGGACCCGAGCAGTACGTC. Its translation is CASSSQGPEQYV.

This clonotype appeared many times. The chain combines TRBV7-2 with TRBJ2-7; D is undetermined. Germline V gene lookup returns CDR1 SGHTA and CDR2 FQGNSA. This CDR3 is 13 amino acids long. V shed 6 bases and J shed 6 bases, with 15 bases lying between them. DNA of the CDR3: TGTGCCAGCAGTGAAGGCCCCCTTTCCGAGCAGTACGTC. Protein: CASSEGPLSEQYV.

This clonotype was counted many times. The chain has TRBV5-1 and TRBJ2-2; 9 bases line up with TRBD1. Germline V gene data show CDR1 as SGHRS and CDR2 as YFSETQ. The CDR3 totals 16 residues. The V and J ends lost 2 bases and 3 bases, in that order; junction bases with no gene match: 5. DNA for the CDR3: TGCGCCAGCAGCTTAACGGGACAGGGCGACACCGGGGAGCTGTTTTTT. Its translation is CASSLTGQGDTGELFF.